The sample holds one count of the clone carrying this T cell receptor (beta chain). Its antigen is unknown. The CDR3 totals 18 residues. Looked up from germline, CDR1 is MNHEY and CDR2 is SMNVEV (reference sequence). With V trimmed by 6 bases and J by 0 bases, 12 bases remained unmatched. This sample stems from a study of vaccination and CD4 T cells after COVID-19. Study-wide context: Each convalescent patient was PCR positive for SARS-CoV-2 on nasal swab; under ten cases were mild and one severe. Overlapping spike peptides from SARS-CoV-2, HCoV-NL63, HCoV-OC43 and HCoV-229E served to stimulate the cells.

Cultured CD4+ T cells had their DNA profiled by the Oncomine TCR Beta short-read assay. Genomic DNA was extracted from cultured CD4+ T cells. One entry per CDR3 protein results from TCRdb running MiXCR on the PCR reads. The sample has about 17,000 distinct CDR3 sequences, approximately 49% seen once. Specified treatment: roughly 11-day PBMC culture with coronavirus spike peptide pools or control peptides (ViraFEST assay). Study outcomes and limitations: In median terms, SARS-CoV-2-reactive clonotypes went from approximately 21 to 40, a nonsignificant rise.

The chain carries TRBV27 and TRBJ1-1, with 11 nucleotides matching TRBD1. Source material: CD4+ T cells from blood, cultured in vitro. The sequence came from a human donor who had recovered from COVID-19. The CDR3 spells CASSPGQGAGGMNTEAFF. The CDR3 region has the DNA TGTGCCAGCAGCCCCGGACAGGGGGCCGGCGGAATGAACACTGAAGCTTTCTTT.